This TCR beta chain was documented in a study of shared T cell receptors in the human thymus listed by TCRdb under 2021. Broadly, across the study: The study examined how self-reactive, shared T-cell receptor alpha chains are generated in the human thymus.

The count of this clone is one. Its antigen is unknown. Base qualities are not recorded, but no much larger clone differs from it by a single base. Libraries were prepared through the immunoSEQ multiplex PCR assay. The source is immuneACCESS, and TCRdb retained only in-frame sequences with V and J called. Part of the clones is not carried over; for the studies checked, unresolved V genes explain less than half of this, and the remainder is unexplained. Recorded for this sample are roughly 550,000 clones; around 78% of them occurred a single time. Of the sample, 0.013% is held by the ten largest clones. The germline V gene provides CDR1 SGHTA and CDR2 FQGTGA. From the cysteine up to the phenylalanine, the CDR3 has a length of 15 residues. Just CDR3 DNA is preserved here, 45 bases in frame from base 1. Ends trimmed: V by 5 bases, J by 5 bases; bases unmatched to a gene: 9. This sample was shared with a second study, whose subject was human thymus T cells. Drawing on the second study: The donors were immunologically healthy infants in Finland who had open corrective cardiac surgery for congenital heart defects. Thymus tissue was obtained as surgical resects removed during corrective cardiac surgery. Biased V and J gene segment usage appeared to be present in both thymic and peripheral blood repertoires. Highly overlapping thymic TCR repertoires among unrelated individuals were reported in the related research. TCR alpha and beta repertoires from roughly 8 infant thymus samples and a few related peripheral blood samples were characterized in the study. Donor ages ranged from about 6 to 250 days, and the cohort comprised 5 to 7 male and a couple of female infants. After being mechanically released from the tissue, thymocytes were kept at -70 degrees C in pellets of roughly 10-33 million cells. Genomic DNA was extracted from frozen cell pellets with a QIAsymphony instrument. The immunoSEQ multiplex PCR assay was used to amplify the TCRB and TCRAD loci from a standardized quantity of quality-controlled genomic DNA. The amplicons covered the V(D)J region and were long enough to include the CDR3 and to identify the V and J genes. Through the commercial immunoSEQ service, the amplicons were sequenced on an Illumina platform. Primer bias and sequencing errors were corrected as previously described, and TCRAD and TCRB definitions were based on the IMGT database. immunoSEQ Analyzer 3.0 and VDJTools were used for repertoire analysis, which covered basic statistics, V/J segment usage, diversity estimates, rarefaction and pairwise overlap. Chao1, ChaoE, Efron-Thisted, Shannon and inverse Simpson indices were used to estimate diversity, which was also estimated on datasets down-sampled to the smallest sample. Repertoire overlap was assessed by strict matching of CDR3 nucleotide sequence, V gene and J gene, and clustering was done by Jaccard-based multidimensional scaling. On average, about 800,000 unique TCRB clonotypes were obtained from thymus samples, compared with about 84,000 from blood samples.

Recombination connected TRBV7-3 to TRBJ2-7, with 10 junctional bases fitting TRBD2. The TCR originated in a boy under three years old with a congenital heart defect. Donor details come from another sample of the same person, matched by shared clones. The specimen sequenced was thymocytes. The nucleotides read TGTGCCAGCAGCCTAGCGGGAGAGACCCCCCACGAGCAGTACTTC. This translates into CASSLAGETPHEQYF.